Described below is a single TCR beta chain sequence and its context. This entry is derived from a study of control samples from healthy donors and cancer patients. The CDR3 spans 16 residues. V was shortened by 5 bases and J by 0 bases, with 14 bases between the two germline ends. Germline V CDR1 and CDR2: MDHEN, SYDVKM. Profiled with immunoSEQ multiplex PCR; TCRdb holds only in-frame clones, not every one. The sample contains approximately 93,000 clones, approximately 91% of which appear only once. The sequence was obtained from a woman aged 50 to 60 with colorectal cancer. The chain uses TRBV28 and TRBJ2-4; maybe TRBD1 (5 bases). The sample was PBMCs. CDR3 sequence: CASSSPREVAKNIQYF. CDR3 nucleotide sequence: TGTGCCAGCAGTAGCCCCAGGGAAGTAGCCAAAAACATTCAGTACTTC.